The rows below give T cell receptor beta chains drawn from one sample of a study of cytotoxic CD8 clonotypes in ibrutinib-treated CLL. Method: immunoSEQ multiplex PCR; TCRdb's copy keeps in-frame clones and lacks some. The data contain 150,000 to 200,000 clones, under 90% of them singletons. This material consisted of PBMCs, taken after 24 months of ibrutinib treatment. These receptors were taken from a human donor with chronic lymphocytic leukemia. Both conserved end residues are part of each CDR3.

v_call	cdr3_aa
TRBV19	CASNSPTRDYSNQPQHF
TRBV19	CASSKFSGDYEQYF
TRBV13	CASSLASSGNTIYF
TRBV28	CASSFVGVGNTIYF
TRBV7-9	CASSLEGLATTDTQYF
TRBV5-1	CASRSSVPITDTQYF
TRBV21-1	CASRRADRVLFISGANVLTF
TRBV7-3	CASSLQTGTDTQYF
TRBV28	CASTAPGFNEQYF
TRBV7-8	CASSLISAPPHGYTF
TRBV25-1	CASGHLNQPQHF
TRBV5-8	CASSRDRGPSYNEQFF
TRBV6-1	CASSETGGRGYTF
TRBV6-6	CASRTGTASSGGYTF
TRBV6-1	CATDSTGELFF
TRBV19	CASSRLGRGEKLFF
TRBV19	CASSIAGALRSYNEQFF
TRBV15	CATSRGGQGGYTDTQYF